A single sample gave rise to the 16 T cell receptor beta chains below, sequenced in a study of a mutant IDH1 vaccine in newly diagnosed glioma. No antigen has been assigned to these receptors. TCRdb's copy holds only in-frame clones and misses some; the assay was immunoSEQ multiplex PCR. The sample records roughly 43,000 clones, about 76% being singletons. As for time point: week 23, last vaccination. A single vaccine dose contained 300 ug of mutant IDH1 20-mer peptide, and topical imiquimod was used with it. The sequences come from PBMCs, collected from a glioma patient whose treatment included an IDH1 peptide vaccine. The receptors originated from a man aged 50-59 years with glioma.

The count of this clone is one. This chain joins TRBV9 and TRBJ2-1; TRBD2 aligns across 10 bases. Losses at the gene ends were 0 bases for V and 4 bases for J; bases not matched to a gene: 4. CDR3 length: 16 amino acids. Germline values: CDR1 SGDLS, CDR2 YYNGEE. The CDR3: CASSVGGAGGYNEQFF. CDR3 coding DNA: TGTGCCAGCAGCGTAGGCGGAGCGGGGGGGTACAATGAGCAGTTCTTC. Combining the CDR3 with reference TRBV9 and TRBJ2-1 gives the whole variable domain DSGVTQTPKHLITATGQRVTLRCSPRSGDLSVYWYQQSLDQGLQFLIQYYNGEERAKGNILERFSAQQFPDLHSELNLSSLELGDSALYFCASSVGGAGGYNEQFFGPGTRLTVL.

This clone was seen just once. The chain couples TRBV4-1 to TRBJ2-3; D is unresolved. The CDR3 is made up of 13 amino acids. Germline V gives CDR1 MGHRA, CDR2 YSYEKL. V lost 4 bases to trimming and J lost 0 bases, with 5 bases between them. The CDR3 coding sequence is TGCGCCAGCAGCCGGGATAGCACAGATACGCAGTATTTT. As protein: CASSRDSTDTQYF.

Regarding this clone: The same CDR3 also results from other DNA sequences found in this sample. V and J are TRBV30 and TRBJ2-7; D remains unclear. With 3 bases removed from V and 0 bases from J, the gap between germline ends came to 6 bases. This CDR3 has 12 residues. The V gene's germline CDR1 is GTSNPN and CDR2 SVGIG (reference sequence). Written as DNA, the CDR3 is TGTGCCTGGAGCCCGGGCTCCTACGAGCAGTACTTC. This codes for CAWSPGSYEQYF.

This clone came up a few times. The chain has TRBV4-2 and TRBJ1-1; maybe TRBD1 (6 bases). Germline-derived CDR1 and CDR2 are LGHNA and YNFKEQ. CDR3 length: 14 amino acids. V was cut by 4 bases and J by 5 bases, with 14 bases left in between. The CDR3 DNA reads as TGTGCCAGCAGCCCCGAGGGGGTCTCGACTGAAGCTTTCTTT. Its translation is CASSPEGVSTEAFF.

This sequence joins TRBV9 and TRBJ2-3; no definite D call. CDR1 SGDLS and CDR2 YYNGEE come from the germline V gene. V gave up 3 bases and J gave up 6 bases, with 14 bases separating them. The CDR3 runs to 14 residues. CDR3 amino acids: CASSDGPRGDTQYF. CDR3 DNA sequence: TGTGCCAGCAGCGACGGGCCCCGTGGGGATACGCAGTATTTT. Looking up the rest from reference TRBV9 and TRBJ2-3 gives the full variable domain: DSGVTQTPKHLITATGQRVTLRCSPRSGDLSVYWYQQSLDQGLQFLIQYYNGEERAKGNILERFSAQQFPDLHSELNLSSLELGDSALYFCASSDGPRGDTQYFGPGTRLTVL.

This clone appeared a single time. The chain links TRBV2 to TRBJ1-1; D possibly corresponds to TRBD1 (5 bases). The V and J ends lost 7 bases and 1 base respectively, with 10 bases between them. The CDR3 has 13 amino acids. The germline CDR1 and CDR2 sequences are SNHLY and FYNNEI. The CDR3 sequence is CASTKGENTEAFF. CDR3 DNA: TGTGCCAGCACCAAAGGGGAGAACACTGAAGCTTTCTTT.

The V call is TRBV7-8, the J call TRBJ2-7, with 16 bases matching TRBD2. This CDR3 is 18 amino acids long. V was clipped by 3 bases and J by 1 base; unmatched bases: 6. Per the germline V gene, CDR1 is SGHVS and CDR2 is FQNEAQ. CDR3 amino acids: CASSFGTSGGAGSYEQYF. The CDR3 DNA follows: TGTGCCAGCAGCTTCGGGACTAGCGGGGGGGCCGGGTCCTACGAGCAGTACTTC.

The rearrangement uses TRBV30 and TRBJ1-2, with D perhaps matching TRBD1 (6 bases). With 5 bases removed from V and 13 bases from J, the gap between germline ends came to 20 bases. The CDR3 sequence is 12 residues long. Germline CDR1 GTSNPN, CDR2 SVGIG (reference sequence). CDR3 coding DNA: TGTGCCTGGGGGGGCCTGGGGGGTAAGGTCACCTTC. The encoded protein is CAWGGLGGKVTF. Using reference TRBV30 and TRBJ1-2 for the parts outside the CDR3, the full variable domain is SQTIHQWPATLVQPVGSPLSLECTVEGTSNPNLYWYRQAAGRGLQLLFYSVGIGQISSEVPQNLSASRPQDRQFILSSKKLLLSDSGFYLCAWGGLGGKVTFGSGTRLTVV.

This CDR3 is CASSTSGGSYNEQFF. The CDR3 DNA reads as TGCGCCAGCAGCACTAGCGGGGGCTCCTACAATGAGCAGTTCTTC. The chain has TRBV5-1 and TRBJ2-1; 11 nucleotides match TRBD2. With V trimmed by 4 bases and J by 0 bases, 0 bases remained unmatched. Germline assignment: CDR1 SGHRS and CDR2 YFSETQ. CDR3 length: 15 amino acids.

This chain joins TRBV7-8 and TRBJ2-1; 10 bases match TRBD1. CDR1 is SGHVS and CDR2 is FQNEAQ in the germline V gene. The J segment lost 7 bases and the V segment lost 6 bases, leaving 3 bases of the junction unmatched. The CDR3 sequence is 13 residues long. CDR3 nucleotide sequence: TGTGCCAGCAGTTCGGGACAGGGGAATGAGCAGTTCTTC. It encodes CASSSGQGNEQFF.

The chain is built from TRBV6-5 and TRBJ1-1, with D possibly being TRBD1 (5 bases). Germline V CDR1 and CDR2: MNHEY, SVGAGI. V shed 0 bases and J shed 10 bases, with 15 bases lying between them. CDR3 size: 14 residues. DNA for the CDR3: TGTGCCAGCAGTTACTCAGGGAGGGGTGGTGGAGCTTTCTTT. Translation gives CASSYSGRGGGAFF.

The rearrangement joins TRBV4-1 to TRBJ2-7, with D possibly TRBD2 on 6 matching bases. In germline, CDR1 is MGHRA, CDR2 YSYEKL. Trimming removed 4 bases at V and 5 bases at J, with 18 bases between. This CDR3 is 15 amino acids long. The CDR3 protein is CASSLRDGGANEQYF. The CDR3, as DNA: TGCGCCAGCAGCCTTAGGGACGGCGGGGCTAACGAGCAGTACTTC.

The V gene is TRBV7-2, the J gene TRBJ2-7; 7 nucleotides match TRBD2. Germline-derived CDR1 and CDR2 are SGHTA and FQGNSA. This CDR3 region has 15 residues. V was clipped by 2 bases and J by 0 bases; unmatched bases: 4. In DNA, the CDR3 is TGTGCCAGCAGCTTATCGAGCGGGAACTCCTACGAGCAGTACTTC. This codes for CASSLSSGNSYEQYF.

The rearrangement uses TRBV19 and TRBJ1-3, with 7 bases identical to TRBD1. Germline V CDR1 and CDR2: LNHDA, SQIVND (reference sequence). The CDR3 extends over 13 amino acids. V shed 8 bases and J 4 bases; nucleotides not matched to a gene: 5. Here the CDR3 DNA reads TGTGCCAGTGTGACAGGGTACGGAAACACCATATATTTT. Translation: CASVTGYGNTIYF.

This clone has more than one count but fewer than ten. This chain joins TRBV9 and TRBJ1-1, with a possible D match to TRBD1 (5 bases). Per the germline V gene, CDR1 is SGDLS and CDR2 is YYNGEE. This CDR3 comprises 14 residues. Trimming removed 3 bases from V and 0 bases from J, with 9 bases in between. This CDR3 is CASSAQVMNTEAFF. CDR3 coding DNA: TGTGCCAGCAGCGCACAGGTTATGAACACTGAAGCTTTCTTT.

The chain couples TRBV6-1 to TRBJ1-1; D unclear. The CDR3 is 13 amino acids. CDR1 is MNHNS and CDR2 is SASEGT in the germline V gene. V lost 9 bases and J 4 bases, leaving 15 bases between the germline ends. The CDR3 sequence is CARGGLFITEAFF. CDR3 bases: TGTGCCAGGGGAGGGCTCTTCATCACTGAAGCTTTCTTT.